The TCR beta chain under discussion was sequenced for a study of OX40 agonist ivuxolimab in advanced cancers. Study as a whole: Across the patients, intravenous ivuxolimab was delivered every 2 weeks at 0.01 to 10 mg/kg. Three patients got partial responses; one had hepatocellular carcinoma and two had cutaneous melanoma. General observations from the study: Clonal expansion was seen in CD4+ and CD8+ blood T cells by week 6 at 0.1 to 3.0 mg/kg.

In its sample, this clone was seen a few times. Its antigen remains unknown. TCRdb's table, derived via immunoSEQ multiplex PCR, lists solely in-frame clones and lacks some. In the table there are 20,000 to 30,000 clones, around nine tenths of which are singletons. Germline V lookup: CDR1 MNHNS, CDR2 SASEGT. Trimming pared 2 bases from V and 5 bases from J, leaving 12 bases between. CDR3 size: 14 residues. The chain joins TRBV6-1 to TRBJ2-5; D not certain. This TCR came from an adult with an advanced solid tumor such as melanoma, head and neck, liver or kidney cancer. This material consisted of CD4+ or CD8+ T cells sorted from blood, taken in a trial of the OX40 agonist ivuxolimab. CDR3 in DNA: TGTGCCAGCAGTGAATACCTCTACAAGGAGACCCAGTACTTC. Residues: CASSEYLYKETQYF.